This T cell receptor beta chain was identified in a study of blood T cell repertoires in COVID-19. Across the whole study: Samples taken during acute and convalescent COVID-19 were collected in the United States, Italy and Spain. Nucleic acid was either cDNA or gDNA, and it came from T cells, B-cell-depleted T cells, or PBMCs.

This clone turned up a few times. Authors' methods: Scientists estimated how many nucleated cells there were by amplifying reference gene primers. Assay used: immunoSEQ multiplex PCR; TCRdb lists only in-frame clones, some missing. V, J and clone size reflect that table, while D and trimming were determined from the DNA. The sample lists 80,000 to 100,000 clones, over 65% occurring once. V was shortened by 4 bases and J by 5 bases, with 5 bases between the two germline ends. This CDR3 region has 11 residues. Germline CDR1 is GTSNPN and CDR2 is SVGIG (reference sequence). The sequence was obtained from a man aged 65 to 79 with COVID-19, enrolled during active disease. The chain has TRBV30 and TRBJ1-4; D remains ambiguous. Sample: peripheral blood. The CDR3 coding sequence is TGTGCCTGGAACATGAATGAAAAACTGTTTTTT. This codes for CAWNMNEKLFF.